The subject of this entry is one T cell receptor (beta chain). What it binds is not known. CDR3 size: 14 residues. The J segment lost 4 bases and the V segment lost 5 bases, leaving 7 bases of the junction unmatched. Germline values: CDR1 SGHAT, CDR2 FQNNGV. These data originate in a study of shared clonotypes between healthy human individuals. Study-level results: Unshared clonotypes carried lower generation probabilities than those common to all four donors.

From CD4+ cells came CD45RA+ naive and CD45RA-negative memory subsets. Clones were read by immunoSEQ multiplex PCR, and TCRdb kept only the in-frame ones, dropping some. This sample has over a million clones, with 96% found just once. The sample comprised naive CD4+ T cells sorted from blood. Sample subset: CD45RA+ positively selected. This clonotype was obtained from a man aged 30 to 39 in good health. The gene calls are TRBV11-2 and TRBJ2-7, with 8 nucleotides matching TRBD2. DNA for the CDR3: TGTGCCAGCAGCCCCATAGCGGGACATTACGAGCAGTACTTC. Residues: CASSPIAGHYEQYF.